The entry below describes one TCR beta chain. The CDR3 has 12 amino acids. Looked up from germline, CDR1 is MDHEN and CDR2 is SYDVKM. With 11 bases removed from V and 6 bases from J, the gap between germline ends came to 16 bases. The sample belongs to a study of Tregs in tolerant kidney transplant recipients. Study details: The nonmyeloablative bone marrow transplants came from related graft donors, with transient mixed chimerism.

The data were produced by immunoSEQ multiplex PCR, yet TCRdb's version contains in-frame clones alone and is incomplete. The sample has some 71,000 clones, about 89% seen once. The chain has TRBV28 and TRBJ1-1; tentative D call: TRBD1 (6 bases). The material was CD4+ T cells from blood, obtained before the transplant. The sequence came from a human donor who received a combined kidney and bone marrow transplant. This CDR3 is CAFLAAGAEAFF. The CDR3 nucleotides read TGTGCCTTCCTGGCGGCAGGGGCTGAAGCTTTCTTT. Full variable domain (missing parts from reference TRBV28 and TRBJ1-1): DVKVTQSSRYLVKRTGEKVFLECVQDMDHENMFWYRQDPGLGLRLIYFSYDVKMKEKGDIPEGYSVSREKKERFSLILESASTNQTSMYLCAFLAAGAEAFFGQGTRLTVV.